These 4 T cell receptor beta chains were all obtained from the same sample, sequenced in a study of beta chain features in type 1 diabetes. Sequenced material consisted of expressed TCRB transcripts (all of the isolated RNA was reverse transcribed). Measured with immunoSEQ multiplex PCR; TCRdb has only the in-frame clones, and not every one. The sample lists 200,000 to 250,000 clones, roughly 11% occurring once. Specimen: central memory CD4+ T cells from blood. The receptors derive from a man between 18 and 35 years old in good health.

As to this clone: Other DNA sequences within the sample encode an identical CDR3. This chain connects TRBV18 to TRBJ2-7; D is unclear. The CDR3 runs 13 residues. Trimming removed 3 bases at V and 2 bases at J, with 8 bases between. CDR1 is KGHSH, CDR2 LQKENI, per germline. The chain's CDR3 is CASSPQGTYEQYF. The CDR3 coding sequence is TGTGCCAGCTCACCGCAAGGCACCTACGAGCAGTACTTC.

The rearrangement joins TRBV5-4 to TRBJ2-1; D remains unclear. The CDR3 loop spans 13 amino acids. V gave up 3 bases and J gave up 7 bases, with 11 bases separating them. Germline V gene data show CDR1 as SGHNT and CDR2 as YYREEE (reference sequence). The CDR3 protein is CASSSRQENEQFF. As DNA, the CDR3 is TGTGCCAGCAGCTCGAGGCAAGAAAATGAGCAGTTCTTC.

The gene calls are TRBV2 and TRBJ2-7; D is undetermined. The CDR3 totals 12 residues. In germline, CDR1 is SNHLY, CDR2 FYNNEI. V was trimmed by 1 base and J by 7 bases, leaving 8 bases between them. The CDR3 region is CASSEVELEQYF. The CDR3 DNA sequence: TGTGCCAGCAGTGAAGTCGAATTGGAGCAGTACTTC.

This clone has just a few counts. This chain connects TRBV4-2 to TRBJ2-1, with TRBD1 matching 10 bases. J was trimmed by 8 bases and V by 4 bases; bases with no gene match: 11. CDR1 and CDR2 from the germline V gene are LGHNA and YNFKEQ. There are 16 residues in the CDR3. The CDR3 is CASSLPEGTGVHEQFF. The CDR3, as DNA: TGTGCCAGCAGCCTCCCGGAGGGGACAGGGGTCCATGAGCAGTTCTTC.